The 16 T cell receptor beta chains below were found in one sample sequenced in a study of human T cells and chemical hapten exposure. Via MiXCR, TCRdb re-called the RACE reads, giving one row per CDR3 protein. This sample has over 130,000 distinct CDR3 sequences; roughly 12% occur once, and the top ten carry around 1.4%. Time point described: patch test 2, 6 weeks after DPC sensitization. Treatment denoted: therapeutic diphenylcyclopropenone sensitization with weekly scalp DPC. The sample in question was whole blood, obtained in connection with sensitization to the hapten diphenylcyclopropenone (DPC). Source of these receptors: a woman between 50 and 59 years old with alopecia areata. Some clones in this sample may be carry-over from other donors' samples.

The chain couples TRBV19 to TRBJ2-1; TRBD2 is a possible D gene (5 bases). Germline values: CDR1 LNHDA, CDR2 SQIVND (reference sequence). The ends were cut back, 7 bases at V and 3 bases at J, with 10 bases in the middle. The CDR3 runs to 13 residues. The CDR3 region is CASTEGLYNEQFF. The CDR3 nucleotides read TGTGCCAGTACCGAGGGCCTCTACAATGAGCAGTTCTTC.

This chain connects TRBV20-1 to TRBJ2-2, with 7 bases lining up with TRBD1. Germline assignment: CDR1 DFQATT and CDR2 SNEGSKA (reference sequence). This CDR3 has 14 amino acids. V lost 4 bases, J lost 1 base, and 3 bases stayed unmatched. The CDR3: CSAKRQGNTGELFF. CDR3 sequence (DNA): TGCAGTGCTAAGAGACAGGGGAACACCGGGGAGCTGTTTTTT.

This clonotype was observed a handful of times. The CDR3 region is CASSPNALAGGSDTQYF. CDR3 coding DNA: TGTGCCAGCTCACCTAACGCCCTAGCGGGAGGATCAGATACGCAGTATTTT. The chain combines TRBV18 with TRBJ2-3, with 11 bases fitting TRBD2. The V gene's germline CDR1 is KGHSH and CDR2 LQKENI. The CDR3 totals 17 residues. Trimming took 3 bases from V and 4 from J; bases not matched to a gene: 9.

CDR3 protein: CASSLGLMDKNNQPQHF. The CDR3 region has the DNA TGTGCCAGCAGCTTAGGGTTAATGGACAAAAACAATCAGCCCCAGCATTTT. The chain employs TRBV7-8 and TRBJ1-5; D possibly corresponds to TRBD1 (5 bases). The CDR3 extends over 17 amino acids. With 1 base removed from V and 3 bases from J, the gap between germline ends came to 16 bases. Germline CDR1 SGHVS, CDR2 FQNEAQ.

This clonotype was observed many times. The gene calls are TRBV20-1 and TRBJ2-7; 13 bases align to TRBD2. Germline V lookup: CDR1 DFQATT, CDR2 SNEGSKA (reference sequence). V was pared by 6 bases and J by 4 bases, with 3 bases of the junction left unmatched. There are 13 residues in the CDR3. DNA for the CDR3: TGCAGTGCCCCGACTAGCGGGAGGTACGAGCAGTACTTC. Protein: CSAPTSGRYEQYF.

CDR3 amino acids: CSARELATQETQYF. The CDR3 nucleotides read TGCAGTGCTAGAGAGCTAGCGACCCAAGAGACCCAGTACTTC. V usage is TRBV20-1 and J usage is TRBJ2-5; weak D call: TRBD2 (6 bases). CDR1 is DFQATT, CDR2 SNEGSKA, per germline (reference sequence). The CDR3 runs 14 residues. The V end was cut by 0 bases, the J end by 1 base, with 9 bases between.

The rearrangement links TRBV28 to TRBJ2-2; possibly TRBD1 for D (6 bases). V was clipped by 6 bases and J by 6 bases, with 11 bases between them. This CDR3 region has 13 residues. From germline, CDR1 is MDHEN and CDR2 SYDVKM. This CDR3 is CASRNRVSGELFF. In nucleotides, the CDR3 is TGTGCCAGCAGGAACAGGGTTTCCGGGGAGCTGTTTTTT.

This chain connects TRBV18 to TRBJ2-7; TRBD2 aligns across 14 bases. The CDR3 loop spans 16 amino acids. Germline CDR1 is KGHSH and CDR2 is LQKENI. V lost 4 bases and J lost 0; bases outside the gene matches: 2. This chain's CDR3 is CASSLGTSGGSYEQYF. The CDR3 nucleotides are TGTGCCAGCTCACTCGGGACTAGCGGGGGCTCCTACGAGCAGTACTTC.

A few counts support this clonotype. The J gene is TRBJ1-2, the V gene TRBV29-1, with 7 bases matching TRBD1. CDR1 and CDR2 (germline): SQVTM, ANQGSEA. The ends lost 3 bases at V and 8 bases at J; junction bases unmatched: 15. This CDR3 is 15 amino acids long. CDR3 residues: CSVDRTGTYIPGYTF. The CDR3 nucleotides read TGCAGCGTTGATAGGACAGGAACGTACATCCCGGGCTACACCTTC.

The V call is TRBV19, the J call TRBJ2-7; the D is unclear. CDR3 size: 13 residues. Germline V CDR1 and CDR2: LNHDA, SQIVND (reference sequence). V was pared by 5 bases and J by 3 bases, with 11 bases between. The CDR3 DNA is TGTGCCAGTAGTGCCATGGACGGCTACGAGCAGTACTTC. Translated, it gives CASSAMDGYEQYF.

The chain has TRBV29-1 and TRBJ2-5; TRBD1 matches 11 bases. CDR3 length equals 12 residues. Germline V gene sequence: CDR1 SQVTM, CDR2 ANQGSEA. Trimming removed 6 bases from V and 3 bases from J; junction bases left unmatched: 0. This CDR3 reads CSVGQGEETQYF. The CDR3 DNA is TGCAGCGTGGGACAGGGGGAAGAGACCCAGTACTTC.

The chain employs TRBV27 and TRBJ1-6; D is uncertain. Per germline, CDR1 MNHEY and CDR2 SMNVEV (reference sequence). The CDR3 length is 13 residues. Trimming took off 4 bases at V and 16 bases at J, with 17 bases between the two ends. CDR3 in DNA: TGTGCCAGCAGTTCCCCCCTCGGAGGGCCTCTCCACTTT. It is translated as CASSSPLGGPLHF.

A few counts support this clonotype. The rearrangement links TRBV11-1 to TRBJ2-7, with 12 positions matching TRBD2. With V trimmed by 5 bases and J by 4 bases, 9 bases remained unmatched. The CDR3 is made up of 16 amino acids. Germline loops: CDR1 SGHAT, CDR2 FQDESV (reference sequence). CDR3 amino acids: CASSPPGLAGFYEQYF. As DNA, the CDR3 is TGTGCCAGCAGCCCTCCAGGACTAGCGGGATTTTACGAGCAGTACTTC.

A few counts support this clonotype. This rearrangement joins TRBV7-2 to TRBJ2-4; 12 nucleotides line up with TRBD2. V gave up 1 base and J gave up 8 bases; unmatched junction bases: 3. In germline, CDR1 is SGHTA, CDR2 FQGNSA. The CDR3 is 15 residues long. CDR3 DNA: TGTGCCAGCAGCTTAGAAACTAGCGGGAGGTACATTCAGTACTTC. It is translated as CASSLETSGRYIQYF.

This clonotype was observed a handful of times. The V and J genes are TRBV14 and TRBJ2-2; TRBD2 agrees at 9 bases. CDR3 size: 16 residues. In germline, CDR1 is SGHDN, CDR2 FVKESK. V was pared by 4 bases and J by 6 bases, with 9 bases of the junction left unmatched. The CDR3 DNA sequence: TGTGCCAGCAGCCCTCACTTAGCGGGAGTTCCCGGGGAGCTGTTTTTT. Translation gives CASSPHLAGVPGELFF.

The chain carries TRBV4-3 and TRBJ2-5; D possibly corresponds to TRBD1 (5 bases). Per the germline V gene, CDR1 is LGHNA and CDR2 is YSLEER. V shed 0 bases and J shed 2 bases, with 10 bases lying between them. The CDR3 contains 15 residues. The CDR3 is CASSQDRQTQETQYF. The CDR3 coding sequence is TGCGCCAGCAGCCAAGACCGACAGACTCAAGAGACCCAGTACTTC.